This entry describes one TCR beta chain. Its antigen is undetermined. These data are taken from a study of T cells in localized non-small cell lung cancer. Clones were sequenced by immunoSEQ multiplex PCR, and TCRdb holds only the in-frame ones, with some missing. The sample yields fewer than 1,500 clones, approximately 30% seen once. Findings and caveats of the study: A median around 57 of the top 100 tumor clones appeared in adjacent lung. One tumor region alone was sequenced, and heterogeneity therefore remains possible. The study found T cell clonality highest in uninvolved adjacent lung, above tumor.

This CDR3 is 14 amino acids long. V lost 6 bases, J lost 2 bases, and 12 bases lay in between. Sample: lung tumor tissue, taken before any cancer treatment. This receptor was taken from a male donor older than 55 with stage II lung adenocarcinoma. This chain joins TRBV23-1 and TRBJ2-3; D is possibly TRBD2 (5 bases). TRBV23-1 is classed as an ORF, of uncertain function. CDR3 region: CASSQDLATDTQYF. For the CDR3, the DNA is TGCGCCAGCAGCCAAGATCTAGCCACAGATACGCAGTATTTT.